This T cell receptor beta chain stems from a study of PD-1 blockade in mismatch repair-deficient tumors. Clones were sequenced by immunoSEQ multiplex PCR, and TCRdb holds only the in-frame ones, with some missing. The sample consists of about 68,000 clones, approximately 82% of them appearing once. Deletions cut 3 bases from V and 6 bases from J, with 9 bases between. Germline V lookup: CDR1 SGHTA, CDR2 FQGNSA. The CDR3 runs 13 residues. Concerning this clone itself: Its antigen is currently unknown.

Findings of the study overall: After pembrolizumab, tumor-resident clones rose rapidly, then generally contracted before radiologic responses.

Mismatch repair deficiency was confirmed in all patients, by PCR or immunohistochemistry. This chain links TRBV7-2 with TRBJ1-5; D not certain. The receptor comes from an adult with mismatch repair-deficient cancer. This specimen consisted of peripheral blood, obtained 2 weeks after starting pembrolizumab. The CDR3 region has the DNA TGTGCCAGCAGCTTTACCGGGGTTCAGCCCCAGCATTTT. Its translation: CASSFTGVQPQHF.